What follows is one TCR beta chain and its context. The antigen remains unidentified. This sample is drawn from a study of cytomegalovirus exposure and HLA in healthy donors. Whole-study findings and limits: In vitro data verified a few CMV-associated chains as specific for CMV antigens. A later analysis found most CMV-associated TCR beta chains apparently HLA-restricted. Presence/absence analyses took donor sequencing depth as roughly uniform.

Looked up from germline, CDR1 is GTSNPN and CDR2 is SVGIG (reference sequence). The ends were cut back, 3 bases at V and 2 bases at J, with 10 bases in the middle. The CDR3 covers 13 residues. Both 60 Vbeta primers and 13 Jbeta primers went into the PCR. Clones were read by immunoSEQ multiplex PCR, and TCRdb kept only the in-frame ones, dropping some. Here the sample spans tens of thousands of clones, roughly 69% being singletons. J is TRBJ1-1 and V is TRBV30, with no clear D. The receptor comes from a woman aged 25 to 39 in good health and CMV-seronegative. Specimen: PBMCs. The CDR3 bases are TGTGCCTGGAGCCGCGGGTTCAACACTGAAGCTTTCTTT. Translated, it gives CAWSRGFNTEAFF.